The sequence of this TCR beta chain was determined in a study of post-analysis software for immune sequencing data. Study-wide background: Secondary progressive, relapsing-remitting and progressive-relapsing multiple sclerosis were among the included disease courses. Study observations and caveats: A significant reduction in normalized Chao1 diversity was observed in multiple sclerosis patients versus controls. Patients carried five TRBV segments more frequently than controls did, and TRBV5-6, TRBV5-1 and TRBV20-1 were among them.

As to this clonotype: Its target is unknown.

TCR beta libraries were prepared from cDNA with unique molecular identifiers. T cells numbering about 0.85 to 10 million yielded cDNA molecules that totaled roughly 500,000. A single record per CDR3 protein comes from TCRdb applying MiXCR to the PCR reads. The sample lists a few hundred thousand distinct CDR3 sequences, approximately 31% occurring once. The germline CDR1 and CDR2 sequences are SGDLS and YYNGEE. Deletions cut 2 bases from V and 1 base from J, with 15 bases between. The CDR3 extends over 16 amino acids. The sequencing input was blood. The J gene is TRBJ1-2, the V gene TRBV9; D is possibly TRBD1 (5 bases). The receptor's source is a girl aged 2-17 years with multiple sclerosis. CDR3 in amino acids: CASSVPTGYFNYGYTF. DNA for the CDR3: TGTGCCAGCAGCGTCCCTACAGGTTATTTTAACTATGGCTACACCTTC.